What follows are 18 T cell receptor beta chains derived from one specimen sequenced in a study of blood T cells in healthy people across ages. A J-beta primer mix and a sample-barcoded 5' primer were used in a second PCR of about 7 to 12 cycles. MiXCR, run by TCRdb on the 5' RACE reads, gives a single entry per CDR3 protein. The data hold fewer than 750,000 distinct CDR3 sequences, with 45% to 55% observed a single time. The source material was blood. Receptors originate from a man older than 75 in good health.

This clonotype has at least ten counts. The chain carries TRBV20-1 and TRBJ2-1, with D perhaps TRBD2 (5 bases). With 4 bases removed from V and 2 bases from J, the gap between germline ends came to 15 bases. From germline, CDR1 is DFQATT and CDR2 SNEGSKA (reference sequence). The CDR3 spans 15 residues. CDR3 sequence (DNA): TGCAGTGCTACCCCAGCGGAGAAAACCTACAATGAGCAGTTCTTC. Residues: CSATPAEKTYNEQFF.

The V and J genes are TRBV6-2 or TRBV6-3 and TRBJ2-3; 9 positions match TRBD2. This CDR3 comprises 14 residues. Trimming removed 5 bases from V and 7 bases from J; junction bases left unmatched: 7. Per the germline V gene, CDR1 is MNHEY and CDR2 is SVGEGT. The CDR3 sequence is CASSHPGLANTQYF. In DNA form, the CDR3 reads TGTGCCAGCAGTCACCCCGGACTAGCGAATACGCAGTATTTT.

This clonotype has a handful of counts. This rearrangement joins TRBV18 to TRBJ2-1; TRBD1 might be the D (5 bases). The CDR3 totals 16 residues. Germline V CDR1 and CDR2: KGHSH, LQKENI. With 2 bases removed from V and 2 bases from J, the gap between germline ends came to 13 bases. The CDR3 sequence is CASSPRGYTPYNEQFF. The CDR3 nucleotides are TGTGCCAGCTCACCAAGGGGTTACACCCCCTACAATGAGCAGTTCTTC.

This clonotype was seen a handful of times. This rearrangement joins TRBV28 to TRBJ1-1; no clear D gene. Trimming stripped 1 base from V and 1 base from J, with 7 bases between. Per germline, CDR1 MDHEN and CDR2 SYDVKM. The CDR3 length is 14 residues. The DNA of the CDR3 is TGTGCCAGCAGTTTATCAGGAGAGAACACTGAAGCTTTCTTT. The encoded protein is CASSLSGENTEAFF.

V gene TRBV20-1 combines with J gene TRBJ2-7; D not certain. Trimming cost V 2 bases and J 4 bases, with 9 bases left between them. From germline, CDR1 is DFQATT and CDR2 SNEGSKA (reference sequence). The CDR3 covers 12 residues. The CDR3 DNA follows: TGCAGTGCTAGAATGGTGCGTTACGAGCAGTACTTC. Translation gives CSARMVRYEQYF.

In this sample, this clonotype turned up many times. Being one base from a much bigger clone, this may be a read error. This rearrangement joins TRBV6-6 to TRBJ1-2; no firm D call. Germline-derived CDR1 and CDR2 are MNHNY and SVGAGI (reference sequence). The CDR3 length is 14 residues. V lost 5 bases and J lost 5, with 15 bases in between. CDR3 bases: TGTGCCAGCAGTGACGGCAGGCCGGATTATGGCTACACCTTC. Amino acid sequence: CASSDGRPDYGYTF.

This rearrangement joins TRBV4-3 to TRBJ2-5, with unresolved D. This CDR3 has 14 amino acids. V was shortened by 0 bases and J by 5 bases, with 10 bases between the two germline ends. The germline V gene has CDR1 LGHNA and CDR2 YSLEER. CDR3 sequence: CASSQDRRPETQYF. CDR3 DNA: TGCGCCAGCAGCCAAGACAGGAGACCGGAGACCCAGTACTTC.

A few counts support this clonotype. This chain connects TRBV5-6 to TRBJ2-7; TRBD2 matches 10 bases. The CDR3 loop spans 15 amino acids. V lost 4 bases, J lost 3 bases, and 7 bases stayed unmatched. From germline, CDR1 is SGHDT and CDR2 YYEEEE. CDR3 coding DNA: TGTGCCAGCAGCCTCACCGGGACTAGCGACTACGAGCAGTACTTC. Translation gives CASSLTGTSDYEQYF.

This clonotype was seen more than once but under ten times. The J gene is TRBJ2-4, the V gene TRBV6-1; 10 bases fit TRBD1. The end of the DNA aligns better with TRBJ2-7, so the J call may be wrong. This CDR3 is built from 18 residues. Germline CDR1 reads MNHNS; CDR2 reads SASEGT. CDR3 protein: CASSPLGTGDYRAYEQYF. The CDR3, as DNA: TGTGCCAGCAGTCCTCTTGGGACAGGGGACTACAGGGCCTACGAGCAGTACTTC.

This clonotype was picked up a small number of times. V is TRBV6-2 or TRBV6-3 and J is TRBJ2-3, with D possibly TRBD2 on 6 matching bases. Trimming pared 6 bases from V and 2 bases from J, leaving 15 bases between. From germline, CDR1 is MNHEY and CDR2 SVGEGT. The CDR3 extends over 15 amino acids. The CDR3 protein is CASSPGTQDTDTQYF. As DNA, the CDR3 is TGTGCCAGCAGCCCCGGGACTCAGGACACAGATACGCAGTATTTT.

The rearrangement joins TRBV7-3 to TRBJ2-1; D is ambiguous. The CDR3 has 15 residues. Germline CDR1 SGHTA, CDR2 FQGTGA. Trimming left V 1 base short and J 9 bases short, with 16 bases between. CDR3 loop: CASSLSQAAVSEQFF. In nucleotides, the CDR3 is TGTGCCAGCAGCTTAAGTCAGGCGGCGGTCAGTGAGCAGTTCTTC.

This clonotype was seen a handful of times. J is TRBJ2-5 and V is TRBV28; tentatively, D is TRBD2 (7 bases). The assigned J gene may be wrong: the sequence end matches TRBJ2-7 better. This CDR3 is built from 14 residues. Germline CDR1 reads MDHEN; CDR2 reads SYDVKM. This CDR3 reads CASSLSLGGREQYF. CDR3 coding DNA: TGTGCCAGCAGTTTATCTTTGGGGGGGCGCGAGCAGTACTTC.

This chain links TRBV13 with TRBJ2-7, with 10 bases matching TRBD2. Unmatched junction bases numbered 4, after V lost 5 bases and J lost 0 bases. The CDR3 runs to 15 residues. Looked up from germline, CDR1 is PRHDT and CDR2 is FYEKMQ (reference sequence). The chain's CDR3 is CASSIRTSGSYEQYF. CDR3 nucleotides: TGTGCCAGCAGCATCCGGACTAGCGGCTCCTACGAGCAGTACTTC.

For the CDR3, the DNA is TGCAGTGCTAGAGCTAGGCTAGCGGGGGTCTACAATGAGCAGTTCTTC. As protein: CSARARLAGVYNEQFF. The J gene is TRBJ2-1, the V gene TRBV20-1; TRBD2 matches at 10 bases. The V segment lost 1 base and the J segment 3 bases; nucleotides outside the gene matches: 6. CDR1 and CDR2 from the germline V gene are DFQATT and SNEGSKA (reference sequence). This CDR3 has 16 amino acids.

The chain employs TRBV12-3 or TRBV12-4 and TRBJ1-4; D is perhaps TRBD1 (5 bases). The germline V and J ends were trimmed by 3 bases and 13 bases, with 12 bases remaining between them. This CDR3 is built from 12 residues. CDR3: CASSFGGGGLFF. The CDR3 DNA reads TGTGCCAGCAGTTTCGGGGGAGGCGGACTGTTTTTT.

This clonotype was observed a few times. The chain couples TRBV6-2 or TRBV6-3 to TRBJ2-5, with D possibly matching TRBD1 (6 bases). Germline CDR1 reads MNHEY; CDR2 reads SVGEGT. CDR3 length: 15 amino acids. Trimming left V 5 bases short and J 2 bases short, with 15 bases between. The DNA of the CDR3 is TGTGCCAGCAGTACAACCGGGACATATCAAGAGACCCAGTACTTC. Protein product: CASSTTGTYQETQYF.

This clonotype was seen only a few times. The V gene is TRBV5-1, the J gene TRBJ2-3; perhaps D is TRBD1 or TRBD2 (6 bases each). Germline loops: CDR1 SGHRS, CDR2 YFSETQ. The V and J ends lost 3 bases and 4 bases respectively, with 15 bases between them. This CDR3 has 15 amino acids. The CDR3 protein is CASSSEGGLPDTQYF. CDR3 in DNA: TGCGCCAGCAGCTCTGAGGGGGGCTTGCCAGATACGCAGTATTTT.

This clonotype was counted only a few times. CDR3 sequence (DNA): TGTGCCAGCAGCCCAACAGGGAATTCACCCCTCCACTTT. Protein: CASSPTGNSPLHF. The V call is TRBV3-1, the J call TRBJ1-6, with D possibly TRBD1 on 6 matching bases. The CDR3 loop spans 13 amino acids. The V gene lost 4 bases and the J gene lost 7 bases, with 8 bases spanning the gap. Looked up from germline, CDR1 is LGHDT and CDR2 is YNNKEL (reference sequence). The entire variable domain, with the rest obtained from reference TRBV3-1 and TRBJ1-6, is as follows: DTAVSQTPKYLVTQMGNDKSIKCEQNLGHDTMYWYKQDSKKFLKIMFSYNNKELIINETVPNRFSPKSPDKAHLNLHINSLELGDSAVYFCASSPTGNSPLHFGNGTRLTVT.